This T cell receptor (beta chain) was documented in a study of OX40 agonist ivuxolimab in advanced cancers. For the wider study: Ivuxolimab, which targeted the costimulatory receptor OX40 (CD134), was an agonistic, fully human IgG2 monoclonal antibody. Intravenous ivuxolimab was administered to patients every 2 weeks at six dose levels: 0.01, 0.1, 0.3, 1.5, 3 and 10 mg/kg. Of the approximately 50 dose-escalation patients, hepatocellular carcinoma was present in 19, melanoma in around 15, renal cell carcinoma in 9 and head and neck cancer in 9. The dose-escalation cohort was about 83% male with a mean age of around 62 years, ranging from roughly 20 to 80. Patients were allowed to have had prior anti-PD-1, anti-PD-L1 or anti-CTLA-4 therapy, and around 40% of the dose-escalation patients had previously received checkpoint inhibitors. Partial responses occurred in three dose-escalation patients: two with cutaneous melanoma and one with hepatocellular carcinoma. The point of sequencing TCRbeta in the periphery was to test whether ivuxolimab changed TCR sequence diversity and drove clonal T-cell expansion. The paper reports the monotherapy dose-escalation portion (N of about 52 patients) of the phase I ivuxolimab trial. Broad study findings and their caveats: The antigen specificity of the peripheral T cells that underwent clonal expansion was not determined. Low levels of normalized T-cell clonal expansion were also shown by some nonresponding patients. Clonal expansion of both CD4+ and CD8+ blood T cells was observed from baseline to week 6 at doses 0.1 to 3.0 mg/kg. After ivuxolimab, more expanded clones were found on average in CD8+ T cells than in CD4+ T cells. In partial responders in the 0.1-3.0 mg/kg groups, normalized peripheral clonal expansion was found to be among the lowest, especially among CD8+ T cells.

Concerning this clone: Its antigen is unknown. It has no much larger one-base neighbor in the sample; base qualities were not kept.

The trial excluded patients who had a history of autoimmune disease or who were on systemic immunosuppression. Peripheral blood for TCR sequencing was collected from all dose cohorts at baseline, on cycle 4 day 1, and on cycle 7 day 1. Samples were obtained from an open-label, multicenter, first-in-human phase I dose-escalation trial of ivuxolimab. Adults with locally advanced or metastatic melanoma, renal cell carcinoma, hepatocellular carcinoma or head and neck squamous cell carcinoma were enrolled in the trial. CD4+ and CD8+ T cells were sorted separately from peripheral blood before TCR sequencing. For sequencing of the TCRbeta CDR3 region, genomic DNA was extracted from the sorted cells. TCRbeta CDR3 regions were sequenced using the immunoSEQ Assay. TCRdb re-hosts the immuneACCESS table, in-frame sequences only. Its copies lack some clones; in the studies checked, an unresolved V gene accounts for under half of them, and the cause for the rest is not known. For this sample the table gives 50,000 to 70,000 clones, of which more than 75% were detected only once. Of the sample, about 2.9% is held by the ten largest clones.

As encoded in the germline V gene, CDR1 is MDHEN while CDR2 is SYDVKM. The CDR3, from cysteine to phenylalanine, totals 15 residues. Just the 45-base CDR3 DNA is kept, in frame starting at base 1. V sheds 6 bases and J sheds 0 bases, leaving 12 bases between their ends. Recombination joined TRBV28 with TRBJ1-5; no D segment can be confidently identified. This clonotype was sampled from an adult with an advanced solid tumor such as melanoma, head and neck, liver or kidney cancer. The sequences come from CD4+ or CD8+ T cells sorted from blood, collected in a trial of the OX40 agonist ivuxolimab. CDR3 protein: CASRIYKNSNQPQHF. The DNA sequence is TGTGCCAGCAGAATCTACAAGAATAGCAATCAGCCCCAGCATTTT.